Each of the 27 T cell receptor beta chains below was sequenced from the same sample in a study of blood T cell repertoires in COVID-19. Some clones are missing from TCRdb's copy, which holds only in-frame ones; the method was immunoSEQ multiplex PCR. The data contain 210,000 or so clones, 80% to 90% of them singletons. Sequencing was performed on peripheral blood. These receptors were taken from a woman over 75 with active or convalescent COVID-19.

The CDR3 sequence is CAWSPIKTQTFYEQYF. CDR3 DNA: TGTGCCTGGAGCCCAATAAAAACACAAACCTTTTACGAGCAGTACTTC. The chain carries TRBV30 and TRBJ2-7, with D unresolved. The CDR3 has 16 amino acids. Trimming took 3 bases from V and 4 from J, leaving 22 bases between them. CDR1 is GTSNPN, CDR2 SVGIG, per germline (reference sequence). Looking up the rest from reference TRBV30 and TRBJ2-7 gives the full variable domain: SQTIHQWPATLVQPVGSPLSLECTVEGTSNPNLYWYRQAAGRGLQLLFYSVGIGQISSEVPQNLSASRPQDRQFILSSKKLLLSDSGFYLCAWSPIKTQTFYEQYFGPGTRLTVT.

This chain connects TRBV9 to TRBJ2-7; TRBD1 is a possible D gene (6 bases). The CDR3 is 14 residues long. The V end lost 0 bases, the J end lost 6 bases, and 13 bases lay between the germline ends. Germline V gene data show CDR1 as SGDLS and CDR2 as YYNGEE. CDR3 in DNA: TGTGCCAGCAGCGTAGCTCCAGGGGTAACCGAGCAGTACTTC. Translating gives CASSVAPGVTEQYF.

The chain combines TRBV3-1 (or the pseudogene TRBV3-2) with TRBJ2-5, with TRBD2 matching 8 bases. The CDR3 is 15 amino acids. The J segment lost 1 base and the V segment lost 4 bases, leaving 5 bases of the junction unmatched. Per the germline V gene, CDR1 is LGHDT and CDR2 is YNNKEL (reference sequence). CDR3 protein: CASSPLAGIQETQYF. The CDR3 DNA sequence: TGTGCCAGCAGCCCATTAGCGGGGATCCAAGAGACCCAGTACTTC.

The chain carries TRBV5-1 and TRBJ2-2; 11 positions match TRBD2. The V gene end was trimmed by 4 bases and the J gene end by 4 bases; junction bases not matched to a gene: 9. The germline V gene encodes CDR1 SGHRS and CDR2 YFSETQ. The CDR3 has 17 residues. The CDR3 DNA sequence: TGCGCCAGCAGCCCGGTAGCGGGGGGGCCGGTCACCGGGGAGCTGTTTTTT. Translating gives CASSPVAGGPVTGELFF. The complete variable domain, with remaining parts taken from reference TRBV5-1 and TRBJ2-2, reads KAGVTQTPRYLIKTRGQQVTLSCSPISGHRSVSWYQQTPGQGLQFLFEYFSETQRNKGNFPGRFSGRQFSNSRSEMNVSTLELGDSALYLCASSPVAGGPVTGELFFGEGSRLTVL.

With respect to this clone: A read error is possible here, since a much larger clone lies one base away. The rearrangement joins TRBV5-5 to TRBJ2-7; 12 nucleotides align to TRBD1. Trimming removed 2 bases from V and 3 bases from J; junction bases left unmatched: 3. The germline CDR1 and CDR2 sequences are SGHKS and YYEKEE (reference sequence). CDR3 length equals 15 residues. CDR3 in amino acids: CASSFGTGGFYEQYF. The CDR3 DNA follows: TGTGCCAGCAGCTTTGGGACAGGGGGCTTCTACGAGCAGTACTTC.

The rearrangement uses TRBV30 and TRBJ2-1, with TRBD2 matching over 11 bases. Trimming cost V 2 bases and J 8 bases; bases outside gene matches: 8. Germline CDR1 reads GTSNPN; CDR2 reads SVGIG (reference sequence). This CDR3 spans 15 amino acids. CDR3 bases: TGTGCCTGGAGTTCTAGCGGGAGGCCCCTCCATGAGCAGTTCTTC. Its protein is CAWSSSGRPLHEQFF.

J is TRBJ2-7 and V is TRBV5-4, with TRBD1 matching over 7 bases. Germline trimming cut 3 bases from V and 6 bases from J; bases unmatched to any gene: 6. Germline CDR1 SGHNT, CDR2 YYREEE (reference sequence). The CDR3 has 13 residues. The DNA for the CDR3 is TGTGCCAGCAGCTCAGACAGGGTTGGCGAGCAGTACTTC. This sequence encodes CASSSDRVGEQYF. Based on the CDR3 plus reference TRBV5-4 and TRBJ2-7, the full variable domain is ETGVTQSPTHLIKTRGQQVTLRCSSQSGHNTVSWYQQALGQGPQFIFQYYREEENGRGNFPPRFSGLQFPNYSSELNVNALELDDSALYLCASSSDRVGEQYFGPGTRLTVT.

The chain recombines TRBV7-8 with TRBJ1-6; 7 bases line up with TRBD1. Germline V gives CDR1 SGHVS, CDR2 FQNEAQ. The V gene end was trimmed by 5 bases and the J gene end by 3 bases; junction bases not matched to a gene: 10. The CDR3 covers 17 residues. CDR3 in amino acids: CASSRTQGFDYNSPLHF. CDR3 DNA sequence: TGTGCCAGCAGCCGCACACAGGGGTTTGACTATAATTCACCCCTCCACTTT.

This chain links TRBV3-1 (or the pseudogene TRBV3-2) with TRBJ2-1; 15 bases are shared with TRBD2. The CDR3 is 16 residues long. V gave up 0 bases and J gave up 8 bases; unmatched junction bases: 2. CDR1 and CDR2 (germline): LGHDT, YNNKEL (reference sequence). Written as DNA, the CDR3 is TGTGCCAGCAGCCAAGATCGGACTAGCGGGGGGGATGAGCAGTTCTTC. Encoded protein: CASSQDRTSGGDEQFF.

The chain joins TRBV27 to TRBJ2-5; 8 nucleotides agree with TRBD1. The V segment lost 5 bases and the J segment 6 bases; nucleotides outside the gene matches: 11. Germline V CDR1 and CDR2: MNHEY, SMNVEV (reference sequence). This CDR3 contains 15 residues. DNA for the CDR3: TGTGCCAGCAGTCACCGTTCACAGGGGGAAAAGACCCAGTACTTC. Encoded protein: CASSHRSQGEKTQYF.

CDR3 sequence: CASSSTGQVYEQYF. In DNA form, the CDR3 reads TGTGCCAGCAGTTCCACGGGACAGGTCTACGAGCAGTACTTC. J is TRBJ2-7 and V is TRBV28; 8 bases match TRBD1. Germline V gene data show CDR1 as MDHEN and CDR2 as SYDVKM. The CDR3 has 14 amino acids. The V segment lost 4 bases and the J segment 3 bases; nucleotides outside the gene matches: 5.

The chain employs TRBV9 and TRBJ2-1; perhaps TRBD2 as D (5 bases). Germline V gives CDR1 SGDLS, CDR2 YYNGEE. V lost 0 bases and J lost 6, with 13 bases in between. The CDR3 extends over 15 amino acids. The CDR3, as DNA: TGTGCCAGCAGCGTAGATGGGCGAGGGTTCAATGAGCAGTTCTTC. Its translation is CASSVDGRGFNEQFF.

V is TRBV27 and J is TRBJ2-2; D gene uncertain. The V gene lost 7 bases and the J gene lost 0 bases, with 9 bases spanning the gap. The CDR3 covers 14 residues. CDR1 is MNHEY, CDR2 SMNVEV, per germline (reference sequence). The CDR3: CASTDWANTGELFF. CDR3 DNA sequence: TGTGCCAGCACTGACTGGGCGAACACCGGGGAGCTGTTTTTT.

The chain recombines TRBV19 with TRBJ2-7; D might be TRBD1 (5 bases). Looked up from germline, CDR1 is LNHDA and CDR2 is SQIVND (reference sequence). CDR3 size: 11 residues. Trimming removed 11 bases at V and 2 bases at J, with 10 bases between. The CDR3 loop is CAAGIPYEQYF. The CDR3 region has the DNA TGTGCCGCAGGGATTCCCTACGAGCAGTACTTC.

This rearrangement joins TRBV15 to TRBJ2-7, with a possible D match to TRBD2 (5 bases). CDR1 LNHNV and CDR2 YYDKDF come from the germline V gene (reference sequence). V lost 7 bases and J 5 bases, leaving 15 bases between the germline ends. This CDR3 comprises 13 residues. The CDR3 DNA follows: TGTGCCACCACCTCGACTAATTACGACGAGCAGTACTTC. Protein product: CATTSTNYDEQYF. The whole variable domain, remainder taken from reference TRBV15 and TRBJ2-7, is DAMVIQNPRYQVTQFGKPVTLSCSQTLNHNVMYWYQQKSSQAPKLLFHYYDKDFNNEADTPDNFQSRRPNTSFCFLDIRSPGLGDTAMYLCATTSTNYDEQYFGPGTRLTVT.

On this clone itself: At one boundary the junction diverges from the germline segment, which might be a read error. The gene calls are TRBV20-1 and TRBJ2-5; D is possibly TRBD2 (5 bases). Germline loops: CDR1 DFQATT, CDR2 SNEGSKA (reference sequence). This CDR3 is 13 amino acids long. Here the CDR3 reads CSASGLPQKTQYF. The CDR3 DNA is TGCAGTGCTAGTGGACTGCCCCAAAAGACCCAGTACTTC.

The CDR3 protein is CSASKRLAGGSTDTQYF. As DNA, the CDR3 is TGCAGTGCTAGTAAGCGACTAGCGGGGGGAAGCACAGATACGCAGTATTTT. The V call is TRBV20-1, the J call TRBJ2-3, with 13 bases identical to TRBD2. Unmatched junction bases numbered 6, after V lost 3 bases and J lost 0 bases. The germline gives CDR1 DFQATT, CDR2 SNEGSKA (reference sequence). CDR3 length equals 17 residues.

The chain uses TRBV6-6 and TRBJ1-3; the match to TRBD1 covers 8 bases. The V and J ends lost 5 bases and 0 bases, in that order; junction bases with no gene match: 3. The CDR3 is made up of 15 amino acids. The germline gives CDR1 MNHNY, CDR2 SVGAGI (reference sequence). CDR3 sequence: CASSPGGRSGNTIYF. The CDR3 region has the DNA TGTGCCAGCAGTCCAGGGGGCCGCTCTGGAAACACCATATATTTT.

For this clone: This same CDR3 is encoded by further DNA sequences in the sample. The CDR3 region has the DNA TGTGCCAGCAGCCGTAGCGGGACAGGGGGTTACGAGCAGTACTTC. Translated, it gives CASSRSGTGGYEQYF. V is TRBV5-4 and J is TRBJ2-7; 11 bases agree with TRBD1. The germline V gene has CDR1 SGHNT and CDR2 YYREEE (reference sequence). Unmatched junction bases numbered 7, after V lost 4 bases and J lost 4 bases. The CDR3 is 15 amino acids.

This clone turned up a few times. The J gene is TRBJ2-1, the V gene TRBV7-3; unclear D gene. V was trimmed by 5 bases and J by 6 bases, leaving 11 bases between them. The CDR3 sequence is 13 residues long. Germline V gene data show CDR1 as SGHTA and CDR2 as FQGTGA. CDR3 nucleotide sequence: TGTGCCAGCAGCCGGAGAAGAGGCAATGAGCAGTTCTTC. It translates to CASSRRRGNEQFF.

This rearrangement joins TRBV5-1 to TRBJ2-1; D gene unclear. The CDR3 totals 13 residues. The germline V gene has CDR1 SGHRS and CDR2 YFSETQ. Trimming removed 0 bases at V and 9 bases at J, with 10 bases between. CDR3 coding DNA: TGCGCCAGCAGCTTGGCCATCGAGGCTGAGCAGTTCTTC. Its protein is CASSLAIEAEQFF.

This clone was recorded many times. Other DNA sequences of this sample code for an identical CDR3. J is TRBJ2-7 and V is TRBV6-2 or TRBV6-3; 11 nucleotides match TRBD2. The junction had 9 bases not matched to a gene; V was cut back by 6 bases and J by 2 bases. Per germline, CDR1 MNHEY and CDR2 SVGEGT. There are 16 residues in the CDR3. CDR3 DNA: TGTGCCAGCAGCCCCGGGACTAGCGGAGGGGCCTACGAGCAGTACTTC. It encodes CASSPGTSGGAYEQYF.

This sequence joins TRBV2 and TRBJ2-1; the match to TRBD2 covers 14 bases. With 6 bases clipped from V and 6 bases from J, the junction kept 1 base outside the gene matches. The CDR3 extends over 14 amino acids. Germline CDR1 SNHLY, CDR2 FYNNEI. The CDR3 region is CASRGLAGVNEQFF. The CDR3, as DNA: TGTGCCAGCAGGGGACTAGCGGGGGTCAATGAGCAGTTCTTC. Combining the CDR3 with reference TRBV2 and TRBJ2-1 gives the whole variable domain EPEVTQTPSHQVTQMGQEVILRCVPISNHLYFYWYRQILGQKVEFLVSFYNNEISEKSEIFDDQFSVERPDGSNFTLKIRSTKLEDSAMYFCASRGLAGVNEQFFGPGTRLTVL.

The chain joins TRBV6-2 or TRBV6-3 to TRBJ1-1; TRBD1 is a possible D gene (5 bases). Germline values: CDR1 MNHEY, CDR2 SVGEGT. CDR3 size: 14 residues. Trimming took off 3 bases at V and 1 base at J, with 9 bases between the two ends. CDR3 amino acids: CASSYPGENTEAFF. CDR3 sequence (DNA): TGTGCCAGCAGTTATCCGGGGGAGAACACTGAAGCTTTCTTT.

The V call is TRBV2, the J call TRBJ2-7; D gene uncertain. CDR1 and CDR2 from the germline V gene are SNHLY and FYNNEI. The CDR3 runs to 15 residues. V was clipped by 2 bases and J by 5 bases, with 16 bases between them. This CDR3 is CASSESPVPGDEQYF. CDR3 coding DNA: TGTGCCAGCAGTGAATCCCCTGTGCCAGGCGACGAGCAGTACTTC.

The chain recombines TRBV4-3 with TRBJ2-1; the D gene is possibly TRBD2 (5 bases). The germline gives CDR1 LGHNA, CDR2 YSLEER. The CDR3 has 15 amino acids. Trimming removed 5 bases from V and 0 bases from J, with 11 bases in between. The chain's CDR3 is CASSKDSPSYNEQFF. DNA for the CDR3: TGCGCCAGCAGCAAGGACTCCCCCTCCTACAATGAGCAGTTCTTC.

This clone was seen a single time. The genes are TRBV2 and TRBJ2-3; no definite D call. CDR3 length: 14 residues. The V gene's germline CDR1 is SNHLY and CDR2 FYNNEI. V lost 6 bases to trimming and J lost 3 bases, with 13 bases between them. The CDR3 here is CASRQQELTDTQYF. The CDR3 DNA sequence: TGTGCCAGCAGACAGCAGGAACTTACAGATACGCAGTATTTT.